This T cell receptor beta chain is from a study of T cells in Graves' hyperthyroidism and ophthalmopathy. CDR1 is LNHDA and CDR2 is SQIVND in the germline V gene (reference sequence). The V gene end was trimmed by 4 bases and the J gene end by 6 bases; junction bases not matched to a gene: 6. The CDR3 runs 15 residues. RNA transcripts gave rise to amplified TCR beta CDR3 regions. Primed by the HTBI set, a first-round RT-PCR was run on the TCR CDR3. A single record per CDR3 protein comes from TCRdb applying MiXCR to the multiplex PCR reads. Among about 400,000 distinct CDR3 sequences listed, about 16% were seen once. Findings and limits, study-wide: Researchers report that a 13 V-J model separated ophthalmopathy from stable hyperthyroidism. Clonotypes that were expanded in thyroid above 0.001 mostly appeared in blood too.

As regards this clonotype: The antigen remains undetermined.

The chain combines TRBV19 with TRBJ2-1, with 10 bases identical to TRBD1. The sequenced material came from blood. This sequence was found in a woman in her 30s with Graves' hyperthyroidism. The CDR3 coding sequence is TGTGCCAGTAGTAAAGGACAGGGGGATTTCAATGAGCAGTTCTTC. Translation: CASSKGQGDFNEQFF. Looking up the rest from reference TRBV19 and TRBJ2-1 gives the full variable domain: DGGITQSPKYLFRKEGQNVTLSCEQNLNHDAMYWYRQDPGQGLRLIYYSQIVNDFQKGDIAEGYSVSREKKESFPLTVTSAQKNPTAFYLCASSKGQGDFNEQFFGPGTRLTVL.